These 19 T cell receptor beta chains came from one sample sequenced in a study of graft-versus-host responses after intestinal transplantation. Clones were read by immunoSEQ multiplex PCR, and TCRdb kept only the in-frame ones, dropping some. The sample has around 20,000 clones, around 42% seen once. The specimen comprised alloreactive CD4+ T cells from a mixed lymphocyte reaction culture, sampled before intestinal transplant. Subset indicated: CFSE-low proliferating T cells sorted from roughly six-day pre-transplant mixed lymphocyte reaction (GvH or HvG direction). The receptors derive from a human patient who received an intestinal transplant.

The chain has TRBV4-2 and TRBJ2-7; 7 nucleotides line up with TRBD1. Germline V gene data show CDR1 as LGHNA and CDR2 as YNFKEQ. The CDR3 runs 16 residues. With V trimmed by 1 base and J by 2 bases, 8 bases remained unmatched. The CDR3 reads CASSQAFGTVPYEQYF. The CDR3 region has the DNA TGTGCCAGCAGCCAAGCCTTCGGGACAGTGCCCTACGAGCAGTACTTC.

This clone was observed a handful of times. The V and J genes are TRBV1 and TRBJ2-5; the table's TRBD2 call for D was not verified on the DNA. TRBV1 is recorded as a pseudogene. The CDR3 contains 14 residues. CDR3: CTSSQGGGDATQYF. The CDR3 region has the DNA TGCACCAGCAGCCAAGGTGGCGGGGACGCGACCCAGTACTTC.

CDR3 residues: CASSLPGGGLDTQYF. The CDR3 bases are TGCGCCAGCAGCCTCCCTGGGGGGGGATTGGATACGCAGTATTTT. The rearrangement uses TRBV5-1 and TRBJ2-3, with 7 bases that match TRBD2. Trimming removed 4 bases from V and 6 bases from J; junction bases left unmatched: 11. The germline CDR1 and CDR2 sequences are SGHRS and YFSETQ. This CDR3 contains 15 residues.

J is TRBJ2-2 and V is TRBV5-1; D may be TRBD1 (6 bases). Trimming cost V 3 bases and J 3 bases, with 18 bases left between them. Germline values: CDR1 SGHRS, CDR2 YFSETQ. The CDR3 is made up of 17 amino acids. In DNA, the CDR3 is TGCGCCAGCAGCTCGGACAGCCCTTGGGGTTACACCGGGGAGCTGTTTTTT. Protein: CASSSDSPWGYTGELFF.

The chain uses TRBV6-1 and TRBJ2-7; TRBD1 is a possible D gene (7 bases). The CDR3 covers 15 residues. Germline lookup yields CDR1 MNHNS and CDR2 SASEGT. V lost 7 bases and J 1 base, leaving 17 bases between the germline ends. CDR3 bases: TGTGCCAGCAACAGAGGAGGGGGCTCTTCCTACGAGCAGTACTTC. This gives the protein CASNRGGGSSYEQYF.

This clone was counted a single time. The chain couples TRBV12-5 to TRBJ1-1, with D unresolved. The length of the CDR3 is 14 residues. Trimming shortened V by 2 bases and J by 5 bases, and 12 bases separated the two germline ends. CDR1 and CDR2 from the germline V gene are LGHNT and FRNRAP. CDR3 bases: TGTGCTAGTGGTTTGCCCCCGGGAGGAACTGAAGCTTTCTTT. Its protein is CASGLPPGGTEAFF.

This clone qualifies as medium-sized. The CDR3 nucleotides are TGCGCCAGCAGCACAGGGTCCTACAATGAGCAGTTCTTC. This sequence encodes CASSTGSYNEQFF. The chain links TRBV10-2 to TRBJ2-1; D is possibly TRBD1 (6 bases). Germline assignment: CDR1 WSHSY and CDR2 SAAADI. Deletions cut 6 bases from V and 1 base from J, with 7 bases between. The CDR3 sequence is 13 residues long.

This clone has just a few counts. This chain uses TRBV28 with TRBJ2-6, with 7 bases lining up with TRBD1. The germline gives CDR1 MDHEN, CDR2 SYDVKM. V lost 7 bases to trimming and J lost 2 bases; unmatched junction nucleotides: 5. The length of the CDR3 is 15 residues. The CDR3 sequence is CASTTTGAGANVLTF. For the CDR3, the DNA is TGTGCCAGCACCACCACAGGGGCTGGGGCCAACGTCCTGACTTTC. Complete variable domain (other parts from reference TRBV28 and TRBJ2-6): DVKVTQSSRYLVKRTGEKVFLECVQDMDHENMFWYRQDPGLGLRLIYFSYDVKMKEKGDIPEGYSVSREKKERFSLILESASTNQTSMYLCASTTTGAGANVLTFGAGSRLTVL.

V gene TRBV5-1 combines with J gene TRBJ2-1; 8 bases agree with TRBD1. The germline V gene has CDR1 SGHRS and CDR2 YFSETQ. This CDR3 comprises 15 residues. J was trimmed by 4 bases and V by 4 bases; bases with no gene match: 7. The CDR3 reads CASSPQGATYNEQFF. The CDR3 nucleotides read TGCGCCAGCAGCCCGCAGGGGGCGACTTACAATGAGCAGTTCTTC.

This rearrangement joins TRBV20-1 to TRBJ1-2, with D perhaps TRBD1 (6 bases). Germline lookup yields CDR1 DFQATT and CDR2 SNEGSKA (reference sequence). The CDR3 has 11 residues. Trimming pared 6 bases from V and 8 bases from J, leaving 13 bases between. For the CDR3, the DNA is TGCAGTGCCCCGGACAGTCGGGGCTACACCTTC. Protein sequence: CSAPDSRGYTF.

The chain couples TRBV15 to TRBJ1-1; tentatively, D is TRBD1 (6 bases). CDR3 size: 16 residues. Deletions cut 0 bases from V and 1 base from J, with 12 bases between. Germline loops: CDR1 LNHNV, CDR2 YYDKDF (reference sequence). DNA of the CDR3: TGTGCCACCAGCAGAGATGGGGGGGCAGGGAACACTGAAGCTTTCTTT. Its translation: CATSRDGGAGNTEAFF.

V is TRBV2 and J is TRBJ1-5; D might be TRBD1 (5 bases). The germline V gene has CDR1 SNHLY and CDR2 FYNNEI. V shed 3 bases and J shed 2 bases, with 11 bases lying between them. The CDR3 has 15 amino acids. CDR3 in amino acids: CASSDQGIGNQPQHF. The CDR3 nucleotides are TGTGCCAGCAGTGACCAGGGTATTGGCAATCAGCCCCAGCATTTT.

This clone was seen a few times. V usage is TRBV9 and J usage is TRBJ1-5; perhaps TRBD1 as D (6 bases). V lost 3 bases and J lost 3, with 7 bases in between. The CDR3 runs to 13 residues. The germline V gene encodes CDR1 SGDLS and CDR2 YYNGEE. CDR3 bases: TGTGCCAGCAGCGCGGGACACAATCAGCCCCAGCATTTT. This sequence encodes CASSAGHNQPQHF.

The V and J genes are TRBV19 and TRBJ1-5; TRBD1 might be the D (6 bases). The CDR3 sequence is 13 residues long. Germline V CDR1 and CDR2: LNHDA, SQIVND (reference sequence). Trimming stripped 5 bases from V and 6 bases from J, with 11 bases between. The CDR3 DNA reads TGTGCCAGTAGTTGGGGGCAGGGTCAGCCCCAGCATTTT. Protein product: CASSWGQGQPQHF.

DNA of the CDR3: TGCGCCAGCAGCCAAGATGTTGTGCGGAGGGGCACAGATACGCAGTATTTT. This translates into CASSQDVVRRGTDTQYF. The chain is built from TRBV4-1 and TRBJ2-3, with D perhaps TRBD2 (6 bases). Germline CDR1 and CDR2: MGHRA and YSYEKL. Trimming pared 0 bases from V and 1 base from J, leaving 14 bases between. The CDR3 spans 17 residues.

This clone came up once. For the CDR3, the DNA is TGTGCCAGCAGCCCCAGACTAGACGGCACAGATACGCAGTATTTT. Encoded protein: CASSPRLDGTDTQYF. V gene TRBV9 combines with J gene TRBJ2-3; D is perhaps TRBD2 (6 bases). Germline CDR1 SGDLS, CDR2 YYNGEE. The CDR3 runs 15 residues. Between the trimmed V and J ends, which lost 4 bases and 1 base, there was a span of 13 bases.

The gene calls are TRBV6-5 and TRBJ2-7, with D perhaps TRBD2 (5 bases). CDR1 and CDR2 (germline): MNHEY, SVGAGI. The CDR3 consists of 14 residues. Trimming removed 2 bases at V and 5 bases at J, with 13 bases between. CDR3 nucleotide sequence: TGTGCCAGCAGTTACGGGCTAGCTGTGGACGAGCAGTACTTC. It yields the protein CASSYGLAVDEQYF.

This clone was recorded a few times. The chain recombines TRBV10-2 with TRBJ2-1; D ambiguous. Trimming removed 4 bases from V and 7 bases from J, with 8 bases in between. This CDR3 is 12 amino acids long. Looked up from germline, CDR1 is WSHSY and CDR2 is SAAADI. The CDR3 nucleotides are TGCGCCAGCAGTGCCCTTCGGAATGAGCAGTTCTTC. Translation: CASSALRNEQFF.

Written as DNA, the CDR3 is TGTGCCAGCAGTTACTTAGCTCCGGGAAACACCATATATTTT. It yields the protein CASSYLAPGNTIYF. J is TRBJ1-3 and V is TRBV6-5, with D hard to call. The CDR3 totals 14 residues. V shed 1 base and J shed 4 bases, with 8 bases lying between them. CDR1 MNHEY and CDR2 SVGAGI come from the germline V gene.